The 32 T cell receptor beta chains in this list originate from one sample, sequenced in a study of regulatory and conventional T cells in RAG deficiency. Sequenced by immunoSEQ multiplex PCR; TCRdb stores in-frame clones only, minus some. The repertoire holds fewer than 35,000 clones, with 80% to 90% as singletons. A further study also used this sample, focusing on regulatory T cells. That investigation notes: The primer mix had 52 TRBV and 13 TRBJ primers.

Specimen: CD8+ T cells sorted from blood. The origin of the receptors is a human donor in good health.

The chain combines TRBV27 with TRBJ2-7; 7 nucleotides align to TRBD2. The length of the CDR3 is 14 residues. V was pared by 8 bases and J by 2 bases, with 9 bases of the junction left unmatched. Germline values: CDR1 MNHEY, CDR2 SMNVEV (reference sequence). CDR3 DNA sequence: TGTGCCAGCGGCCAGCGGGGCTTCACCTACGAGCAGTACTTC. It yields the protein CASGQRGFTYEQYF.

The chain carries TRBV28 and TRBJ1-1, with a tentative D call TRBD1 (6 bases). The CDR3 runs 15 residues. V was shortened by 3 bases and J by 6 bases, with 17 bases between the two germline ends. Per the germline V gene, CDR1 is MDHEN and CDR2 is SYDVKM. CDR3 in amino acids: CASSFVRGAFAEAFF. The DNA of the CDR3 is TGTGCCAGCAGTTTTGTGCGGGGGGCTTTTGCTGAAGCTTTCTTT.

J is TRBJ1-3 and V is TRBV19; no reliable D call. V was shortened by 3 bases and J by 0 bases, with 6 bases between the two germline ends. Per the germline V gene, CDR1 is LNHDA and CDR2 is SQIVND (reference sequence). CDR3 length equals 14 residues. CDR3 sequence reads: CASSIVSSGNTIYF. The CDR3 DNA sequence: TGTGCCAGTAGTATCGTGAGCTCTGGAAACACCATATATTTT.

This clone was seen just once. The rearrangement joins TRBV25-1 to TRBJ2-5, with D unresolved. The CDR3 loop spans 12 amino acids. The V end was cut by 4 bases, the J end by 11 bases, with 14 bases between. Germline lookup yields CDR1 MGHDK and CDR2 SYGVNS. The CDR3 loop reads CASSVLMNGQYF. In DNA, the CDR3 is TGTGCCAGCAGTGTTCTCATGAACGGGCAGTACTTC.

V is TRBV27 and J is TRBJ2-4, with D perhaps TRBD1 or TRBD2 (6 bases each). Germline CDR1 and CDR2: MNHEY and SMNVEV (reference sequence). The CDR3 covers 14 residues. V lost 4 bases and J 10 bases, leaving 17 bases between the germline ends. The CDR3 DNA is TGTGCCAGCAGTTGGATAGGGGGGTCTCAGATTCAGTACTTC. Translating it yields CASSWIGGSQIQYF.

The V gene is TRBV4-1, the J gene TRBJ2-2; D possibly corresponds to TRBD1 (6 bases). From germline, CDR1 is MGHRA and CDR2 YSYEKL. This CDR3 is 17 amino acids long. V was cut by 3 bases and J by 2 bases, with 16 bases left in between. CDR3 nucleotides: TGCGCCAGCAGCCAGGACCCTGGGGGACACAACACCGGGGAGCTGTTTTTT. Amino acids: CASSQDPGGHNTGELFF.

The chain couples TRBV6-1 to TRBJ1-1; perhaps TRBD1 as D (5 bases). The V end lost 7 bases, the J end lost 3 bases, and 24 bases lay between the germline ends. The CDR3 extends over 17 amino acids. In germline, CDR1 is MNHNS, CDR2 SASEGT. The CDR3 is CASNEPGKGVYHTEAFF. The CDR3 nucleotides are TGTGCCAGCAATGAGCCGGGAAAAGGGGTCTACCACACTGAAGCTTTCTTT.

The V gene is TRBV28, the J gene TRBJ2-5; TRBD1 agrees at 8 bases. This CDR3 has 15 amino acids. Germline V gene sequence: CDR1 MDHEN, CDR2 SYDVKM. V lost 4 bases to trimming and J lost 5 bases; unmatched junction nucleotides: 9. Here the CDR3 reads CASSYDRGGAETQYF. The CDR3 coding sequence is TGTGCCAGCAGTTACGACAGGGGCGGTGCGGAGACCCAGTACTTC.

CDR3 loop: CASSFASGGALYNEQFF. In DNA form, the CDR3 reads TGTGCCAGCAGCTTCGCTAGCGGGGGGGCTCTCTACAATGAGCAGTTCTTC. This chain joins TRBV7-3 and TRBJ2-1, with 12 bases lining up with TRBD2. Germline values: CDR1 SGHTA, CDR2 FQGTGA. V dropped 3 bases and J dropped 3; count of bases not matched to a gene: 6. This CDR3 has 17 residues.

A single count supports this clone. The V and J genes are TRBV6-5 and TRBJ2-7; D might be TRBD1 (6 bases). V dropped 8 bases and J dropped 6 bases, with 17 bases sitting between them. Germline V gene data show CDR1 as MNHEY and CDR2 as SVGAGI. This CDR3 region has 13 residues. The CDR3 DNA reads as TGTGCCAGCTCGGGACAAGGGTGGTTCGAGCAGTACTTC. It is translated as CASSGQGWFEQYF.

The chain uses TRBV30 and TRBJ1-1; D possibly corresponds to TRBD1 (5 bases). The V and J ends lost 0 bases and 1 base respectively, with 6 bases between them. The CDR3 loop spans 13 amino acids. Germline V gene lookup returns CDR1 GTSNPN and CDR2 SVGIG (reference sequence). This CDR3 reads CAWSVGGNTEAFF. CDR3 bases: TGTGCCTGGAGTGTGGGGGGGAACACTGAAGCTTTCTTT.

V and J are TRBV11-2 and TRBJ2-7; no firm D call. The V end was cut by 2 bases, the J end by 1 base, with 21 bases between. This CDR3 region has 18 residues. From germline, CDR1 is SGHAT and CDR2 FQNNGV. The CDR3 bases are TGTGCCAGCAGCTTAACGACCCCCACGAGCGAACCTTCCTACGAGCAGTACTTC. Its protein product is CASSLTTPTSEPSYEQYF.

CDR3 in amino acids: CASDGESPLHF. DNA of the CDR3: TGTGCCAGCGACGGGGAGTCACCCCTCCACTTT. This chain connects TRBV6-1 to TRBJ1-6, with D unclear. Trimming pared 8 bases from V and 10 bases from J, leaving 9 bases between. This CDR3 is built from 11 residues. Germline V CDR1 and CDR2: MNHNS, SASEGT.

The chain has TRBV6-5 and TRBJ1-1; a weak D match, TRBD1 (5 bases). CDR1 and CDR2 from the germline V gene are MNHEY and SVGAGI. The ends were cut back, 7 bases at V and 5 bases at J, with 20 bases in the middle. The CDR3 runs to 15 residues. CDR3 bases: TGTGCCAGCACTCCAATGGGAGAGGGGAAGACTGAAGCTTTCTTT. Protein product: CASTPMGEGKTEAFF.

As DNA, the CDR3 is TGTGCCAGCAGCCGACAGGGCTCCCCCTATGGCTACACCTTC. Translation: CASSRQGSPYGYTF. The rearrangement links TRBV11-3 to TRBJ1-2; 7 nucleotides match TRBD1. Germline CDR1 reads SGHNT; CDR2 reads YENEEA. There are 14 residues in the CDR3. V trimming: 5 bases; J trimming: 4 bases; junction bases outside the gene matches: 7.

The chain recombines TRBV11-3 with TRBJ2-7; 9 nucleotides agree with TRBD1. The germline CDR1 and CDR2 sequences are SGHNT and YENEEA. This CDR3 is 15 amino acids long. V shed 5 bases and J 3 bases; nucleotides not matched to a gene: 8. CDR3 sequence (DNA): TGTGCCAGCAGCGCCACGGGACAGGGCTTCTACGAGCAGTACTTC. Translation gives CASSATGQGFYEQYF.

This chain uses TRBV7-8 with TRBJ1-1; no clear D. This CDR3 spans 16 amino acids. Per the germline V gene, CDR1 is SGHVS and CDR2 is FQNEAQ. Trimming cost V 2 bases and J 6 bases, with 19 bases left between them. Here the CDR3 reads CASSLNNQAYESEAFF. The CDR3 DNA sequence: TGTGCCAGCAGCTTAAATAACCAGGCATACGAATCTGAAGCTTTCTTT.

In this sample, this clone turned up once. This chain links TRBV6-5 with TRBJ2-7; D is unresolved. Trimming cost V 2 bases and J 2 bases, with 7 bases left between them. The CDR3 has 13 amino acids. CDR1 is MNHEY, CDR2 SVGAGI, per germline. The CDR3 sequence: CASSYGDTYEQYF. DNA for the CDR3: TGTGCCAGCAGTTACGGCGACACCTACGAGCAGTACTTC.

The chain is built from TRBV28 and TRBJ2-6; D may match TRBD1 or TRBD2 (5 bases each). Germline V gene lookup returns CDR1 MDHEN and CDR2 SYDVKM. The V end was cut by 3 bases, the J end by 4 bases, with 10 bases between. CDR3 length: 15 residues. CDR3 bases: TGTGCCAGCAGTTTGGTCGGGGCCGGGGCCAACGTCCTGACTTTC. Its translation: CASSLVGAGANVLTF. Looking up the rest from reference TRBV28 and TRBJ2-6 gives the full variable domain: DVKVTQSSRYLVKRTGEKVFLECVQDMDHENMFWYRQDPGLGLRLIYFSYDVKMKEKGDIPEGYSVSREKKERFSLILESASTNQTSMYLCASSLVGAGANVLTFGAGSRLTVL.

This chain uses TRBV19 with TRBJ1-1; the D is unclear. Germline loops: CDR1 LNHDA, CDR2 SQIVND (reference sequence). V was pared by 4 bases and J by 1 base, with 10 bases between. CDR3 length: 14 amino acids. For the CDR3, the DNA is TGTGCCAGTAGTACGAGGACGGCGAACACTGAAGCTTTCTTT. It is translated as CASSTRTANTEAFF.

V and J are TRBV9 and TRBJ2-1; TRBD1 aligns across 7 bases. Germline loops: CDR1 SGDLS, CDR2 YYNGEE. The length of the CDR3 is 17 residues. J gave up 2 bases and V 2 bases, and 10 bases lay outside the gene matches. CDR3 bases: TGTGCCAGCAGCGTGGGGGCAGGGGGTGTCGCCTACAATGAGCAGTTCTTC. Encoded protein: CASSVGAGGVAYNEQFF.

This clone appeared a few times. The rearrangement links TRBV14 to TRBJ2-7; D uncertain. This CDR3 region has 16 residues. V was shortened by 4 bases and J by 0 bases, with 16 bases between the two germline ends. CDR1 is SGHDN and CDR2 is FVKESK in the germline V gene. The CDR3 loop is CASSLSWQPTSYEQYF. CDR3 coding DNA: TGTGCCAGCAGCCTTAGTTGGCAGCCAACCTCCTACGAGCAGTACTTC.

The chain employs TRBV11-2 and TRBJ2-2, with D perhaps matching TRBD2 (7 bases). V was trimmed by 0 bases and J by 4 bases, leaving 15 bases between them. CDR3 size: 17 residues. Per the germline V gene, CDR1 is SGHAT and CDR2 is FQNNGV. This CDR3 is CASSLEWGRESTGELFF. The CDR3 nucleotides are TGTGCCAGCAGCTTAGAATGGGGGCGGGAGAGCACCGGGGAGCTGTTTTTT.

V and J are TRBV2 and TRBJ2-1; a weak D match, TRBD1 (6 bases). V dropped 10 bases and J dropped 3 bases, with 16 bases sitting between them. The CDR3 covers 14 residues. Looked up from germline, CDR1 is SNHLY and CDR2 is FYNNEI. The CDR3 spells CATSLGAVYNEQFF. The CDR3 DNA is TGTGCCACCTCTTTGGGGGCAGTCTACAATGAGCAGTTCTTC.

This clone was detected only a few times. The CDR3 sequence: CASSLGQRTEAFF. The CDR3 region has the DNA TGTGCCAGTAGTCTGGGACAGCGCACTGAAGCTTTCTTT. The chain couples TRBV19 to TRBJ1-1, with 7 bases identical to TRBD1. The V gene end was trimmed by 5 bases and the J gene end by 4 bases; junction bases not matched to a gene: 4. Germline V gives CDR1 LNHDA, CDR2 SQIVND (reference sequence). This CDR3 has 13 residues.

This clone came up a few times. The chain carries TRBV30 and TRBJ2-2, with 7 bases matching TRBD2. The CDR3 has 14 amino acids. Germline lookup yields CDR1 GTSNPN and CDR2 SVGIG (reference sequence). Trimming took 0 bases from V and 6 from J; bases not matched to a gene: 4. CDR3 coding DNA: TGTGCCTGGAGTGTAATCCGGGGGGCCGGGGAGCTGTTTTTT. Its translation: CAWSVIRGAGELFF.

V and J are TRBV4-3 and TRBJ1-2; D is possibly TRBD1 (5 bases). V was shortened by 0 bases and J by 3 bases, with 11 bases between the two germline ends. The CDR3 sequence is 15 residues long. Germline V gene lookup returns CDR1 LGHNA and CDR2 YSLEER. The CDR3 DNA reads as TGCGCCAGCAGCCAAGATGGGGCAGGAGACTATGGCTACACCTTC. Residues: CASSQDGAGDYGYTF.

This clone occurred once. The CDR3 nucleotides are TGTGCCAGCAGCGTAGAAGGGGTTAATTCACCCCTCCACTTT. Its translation: CASSVEGVNSPLHF. The rearrangement uses TRBV9 and TRBJ1-6; D might be TRBD1 (5 bases). CDR3 length: 14 amino acids. Germline V CDR1 and CDR2: SGDLS, YYNGEE. With 0 bases removed from V and 6 bases from J, the gap between germline ends came to 7 bases.

The rearrangement joins TRBV11-3 to TRBJ1-2; D ambiguous. Trimming pared 4 bases from V and 2 bases from J, leaving 14 bases between. The CDR3 extends over 15 amino acids. The V gene's germline CDR1 is SGHNT and CDR2 YENEEA. For the CDR3, the DNA is TGTGCCAGCAGCTCTGACGGATCGACGAACTATGGCTACACCTTC. Translated, it gives CASSSDGSTNYGYTF. The entire variable domain, with the rest obtained from reference TRBV11-3 and TRBJ1-2, is as follows: EAGVVQSPRYKIIEKKQPVAFWCNPISGHNTLYWYLQNLGQGPELLIRYENEEAVDDSQLPKDRFSAERLKGVDSTLKIQPAELGDSAVYLCASSSDGSTNYGYTFGSGTRLTVV.

The genes are TRBV5-1 and TRBJ1-1; possibly TRBD1 for D (6 bases). CDR1 and CDR2 from the germline V gene are SGHRS and YFSETQ. Trimming left V 6 bases short and J 8 bases short, with 14 bases between. The CDR3 extends over 12 amino acids. Written as DNA, the CDR3 is TGCGCCAGCAACCTCGAACAGGGAGAAGCTTTCTTT. Translation gives CASNLEQGEAFF. Combining the CDR3 with reference TRBV5-1 and TRBJ1-1 gives the whole variable domain KAGVTQTPRYLIKTRGQQVTLSCSPISGHRSVSWYQQTPGQGLQFLFEYFSETQRNKGNFPGRFSGRQFSNSRSEMNVSTLELGDSALYLCASNLEQGEAFFGQGTRLTVV.

The chain couples TRBV5-6 to TRBJ2-7, with 8 bases that match TRBD1. There are 14 residues in the CDR3. Germline V gives CDR1 SGHDT, CDR2 YYEEEE. Losses at the gene ends were 5 bases for V and 0 bases for J; bases not matched to a gene: 4. This CDR3 reads CASSSGGFSYEQYF. Here the CDR3 DNA reads TGTGCCAGCAGTTCAGGGGGCTTCTCCTACGAGCAGTACTTC.

V gene TRBV5-4 combines with J gene TRBJ2-7; tentatively, D is TRBD1 (5 bases). The CDR3 contains 12 residues. The V and J ends lost 3 bases and 3 bases respectively, with 7 bases between them. The germline V gene encodes CDR1 SGHNT and CDR2 YYREEE (reference sequence). CDR3 amino acids: CASSSDNYEQYF. DNA for the CDR3: TGTGCCAGCAGCTCGGACAACTACGAGCAGTACTTC. The whole variable domain, remainder taken from reference TRBV5-4 and TRBJ2-7, is ETGVTQSPTHLIKTRGQQVTLRCSSQSGHNTVSWYQQALGQGPQFIFQYYREEENGRGNFPPRFSGLQFPNYSSELNVNALELDDSALYLCASSSDNYEQYFGPGTRLTVT.